These T cell receptor beta chains were read from a single sample in a study of beta chain features in type 1 diabetes. Using immunoSEQ multiplex PCR, the repertoire was profiled, and TCRdb retains in-frame clones only, with some absent. The sample lists a few hundred thousand clones, about 20% seen once, with about 0.044% in the top ten. The sample consisted of naive CD4+ T cells from blood. The receptors shown here come from a woman younger than 35 in good health. Both conserved end residues are trimmed from each CDR3.

>TRBJ2-5|TRBV7-9
ASSLRGLAAQETQY
>TRBJ2-7|TRBV7-9
ASGPEGTALYEQY
>TRBJ1-2|TRBV30
AWMQGGYGYT
>TRBJ2-1|TRBV30
AGLGGGLAGKYNEQF
>TRBJ1-1|TRBV13
ASSTGLGEAF
>TRBJ1-1|TRBV9
ASSVDSRAAEAF
>TRBJ2-7|TRBV18
ASSASTSGRYEQY
>TRBJ2-5|TRBV6-6
ASSKRAIQETQY
>TRBJ1-4|TRBV2
ASSEFRGGEKLF
>TRBJ1-1|TRBV7-8
ASSLLAANTEAF
>TRBJ1-1|TRBV30
AWSVQGGNTEAF
>TRBJ1-1|TRBV5-1
ASSFWEGTEAF
>TRBJ2-7|TRBV30
AWSNSGAYEQY
>TRBJ2-5|TRBV7-9
ASSPVGPQETQY
>TRBJ2-1|TRBV5-4
ASSPRGSGTSYNEQF